This T cell receptor (beta chain) was obtained from a study of T-cell memory formation after mild COVID-19. General observations from the study: Contracting clones from day 15 to 85 had balanced CD4/CD8; later expanders favoured CD4+. Of the contracting clones, CD4+ ones lay mainly in CM and EM, and CD8+ ones in EMRA. Nothing showed for sure that second-wave clones peaking on day 37 were SARS-CoV-2 specific.

The CDR3 is made up of 15 amino acids. The germline gives CDR1 MNHEY, CDR2 SVGAGI. V was pared by 4 bases and J by 6 bases, with 9 bases of the junction left unmatched. TCRdb reprocessed the 5' RACE reads with MiXCR, giving one entry per CDR3 protein. The repertoire includes fewer than 50,000 distinct CDR3 sequences, more than 10% of them detected once, and 24% sits in the top ten. The table lists this clonotype with a few counts. Its specificity is unknown. The chain has TRBV6-5 and TRBJ1-2, with TRBD1 identical over 9 bases. The TCR sequence derives from a man in his late teens or twenties who had mild COVID-19 (a few samples of this study predate the infection). Cell type and time point are not known. Material: PBMCs or a T cell subset sorted from them (not recorded which). For the CDR3, the DNA is TGTGCCAGCAGTTTAAGACCCACAGGGGGCGATGGCTACACCTTC. Translating gives CASSLRPTGGDGYTF.